This T cell receptor beta chain was obtained from a study of beta chain features in type 1 diabetes. The entirety of the isolated RNA underwent reverse transcription, so expressed TCRB transcripts were sequenced. Data came from immunoSEQ multiplex PCR; TCRdb stores just in-frame clones and leaves some out. The sample lists hundreds of thousands of clones, less than 20% occurring once. Notes on this clone: Its antigen remains unidentified.

Overall study findings and caveats: Reduced insertions and increased deletions marked VDJ junctions in type 1 diabetes patients.

The germline V and J ends were trimmed by 3 bases and 3 bases, with 3 bases remaining between them. The length of the CDR3 is 12 residues. Germline-derived CDR1 and CDR2 are SGHTA and FQGNSA. The specimen sequenced was naive CD4+ T cells from blood. The receptor comes from a man aged 18 to 30 in good health. The chain couples TRBV7-2 to TRBJ2-1; no reliable D call. The CDR3 is CASSFRYNEQFF. CDR3 in DNA: TGTGCCAGCAGCTTTCGCTACAATGAGCAGTTCTTC.